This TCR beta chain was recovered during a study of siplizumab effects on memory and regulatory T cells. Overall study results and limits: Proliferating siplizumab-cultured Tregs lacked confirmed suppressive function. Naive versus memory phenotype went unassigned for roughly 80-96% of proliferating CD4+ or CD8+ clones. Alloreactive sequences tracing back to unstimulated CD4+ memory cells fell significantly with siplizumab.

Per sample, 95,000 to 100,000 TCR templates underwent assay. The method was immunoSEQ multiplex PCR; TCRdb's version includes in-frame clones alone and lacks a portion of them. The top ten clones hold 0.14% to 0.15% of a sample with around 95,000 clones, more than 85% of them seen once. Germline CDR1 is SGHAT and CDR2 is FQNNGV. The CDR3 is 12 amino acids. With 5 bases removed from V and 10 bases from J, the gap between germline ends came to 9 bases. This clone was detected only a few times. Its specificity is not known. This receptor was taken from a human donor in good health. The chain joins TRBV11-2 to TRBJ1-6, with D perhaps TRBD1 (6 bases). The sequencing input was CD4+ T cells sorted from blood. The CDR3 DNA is TGTGCCAGCAGCCCACAGGGATCACCCCTCCACTTT. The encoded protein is CASSPQGSPLHF.